This T cell receptor beta chain was obtained from a study of CD8 T cells in Susac syndrome. The T cells that were sequenced for TCR beta were CD8+ and CD4+ cells from blood. Bulk CD8+ and CD4+ cells came from magnetic negative isolation; CD8+ TEMRA by FACS. The CDR3 extends over 14 amino acids. The V gene lost 8 bases and the J gene lost 5 bases, with 18 bases spanning the gap. Looked up from germline, CDR1 is SGHVS and CDR2 is FQNEAQ. Reverse transcription of about 0.45 to 1 ug RNA used random hexamers. Amplification of TCR beta CDR3 spanned 54 Vbeta and 13 Jbeta via immunoSEQ multiplex PCR. TCRdb re-called the immunoSEQ multiplex PCR reads through MiXCR, storing one row per CDR3 protein. Here the sample spans about 200,000 distinct CDR3 sequences, 90% to 95% being singletons.

The rearrangement uses TRBV7-8 and TRBJ2-5; the D call may be TRBD1 or TRBD2 (6 bases each). This TCR was recovered from a human donor in good health. Specimen: CD4+ T cells from PBMCs. The DNA for the CDR3 is TGTGCCAGCGGAATTGTGGGGGCGGGGGAGACCCAGTACTTC. Amino acids: CASGIVGAGETQYF.